The clone carrying this TCR beta chain was picked up one time. Its target is unknown. CD8 cells classed as naive were CD45RO-negative and positively selected for CCR7, excluding terminally differentiated effector memory CD45RA+ cells. This entry comes from a study of shared clonotypes between healthy human individuals. Regarding the study as a whole: The expectation was that sequencing depth would affect clonotype sharing among donors.

The data were produced by immunoSEQ multiplex PCR, yet TCRdb's version contains in-frame clones alone and is incomplete. Among some 2,000,000 clones, around 96% were seen once, and the ten largest hold approximately 1.2%. Germline CDR1 and CDR2: SEHNR and FQNEAQ (reference sequence). V was trimmed by 3 bases and J by 3 bases, leaving 9 bases between them. CDR3 length: 14 amino acids. Material for sequencing was naive CD8+ T cells sorted from blood. The clonotype was recovered from a man between 18 and 29 years old in good health. The chain combines TRBV7-9 with TRBJ1-5; tentatively, D is TRBD1 (5 bases). The CDR3 protein is CASSLGLTNQPQHF. DNA for the CDR3: TGTGCCAGCAGCTTGGGACTGACCAATCAGCCCCAGCATTTT.